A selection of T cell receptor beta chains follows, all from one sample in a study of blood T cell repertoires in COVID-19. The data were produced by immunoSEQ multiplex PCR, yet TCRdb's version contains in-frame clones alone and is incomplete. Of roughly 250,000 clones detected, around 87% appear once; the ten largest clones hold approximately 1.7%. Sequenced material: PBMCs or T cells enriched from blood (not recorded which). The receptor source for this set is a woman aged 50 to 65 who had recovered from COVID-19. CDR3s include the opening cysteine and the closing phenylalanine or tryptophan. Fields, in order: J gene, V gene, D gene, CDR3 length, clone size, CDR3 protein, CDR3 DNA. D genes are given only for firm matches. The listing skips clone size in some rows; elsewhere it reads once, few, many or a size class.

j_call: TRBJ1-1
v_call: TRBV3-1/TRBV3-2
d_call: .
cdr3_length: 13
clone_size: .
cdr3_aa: CASNLRGGTEAFF
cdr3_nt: TGTGCCAGCAACCTCAGGGGCGGCACTGAAGCTTTCTTT

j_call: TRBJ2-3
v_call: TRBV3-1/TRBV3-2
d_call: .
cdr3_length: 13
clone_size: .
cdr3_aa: CASRAGVTDTQYF
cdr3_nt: TGTGCCAGCAGGGCAGGGGTCACAGATACGCAGTATTTT

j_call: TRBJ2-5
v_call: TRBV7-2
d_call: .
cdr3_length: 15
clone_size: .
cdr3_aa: CASSLAQGGGETQYF
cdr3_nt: TGTGCCAGCAGCTTAGCGCAGGGGGGAGGAGAGACCCAGTACTTC

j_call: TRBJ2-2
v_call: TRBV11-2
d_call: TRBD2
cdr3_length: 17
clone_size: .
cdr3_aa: CASSLRTSGEFSGELFF
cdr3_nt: TGTGCCAGCAGCTTAAGGACTAGCGGGGAATTTTCCGGGGAGCTGTTTTTT

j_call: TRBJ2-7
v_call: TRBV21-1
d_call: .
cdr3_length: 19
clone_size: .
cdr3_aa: CASPQPGLSAGASSYEQYF
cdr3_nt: TGTGCCAGCCCACAACCCGGGCTGTCCGCGGGAGCTTCCTCCTACGAGCAGTACTTC

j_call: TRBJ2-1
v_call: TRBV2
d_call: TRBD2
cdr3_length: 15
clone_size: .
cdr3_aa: CASRPTSGRSHEQFF
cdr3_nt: TGTGCCAGCAGGCCGACTAGCGGGAGAAGTCATGAGCAGTTCTTC

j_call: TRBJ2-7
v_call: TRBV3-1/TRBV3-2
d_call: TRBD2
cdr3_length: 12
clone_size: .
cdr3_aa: CAAGVYPYEQYF
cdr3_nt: TGTGCCGCGGGAGTCTATCCTTACGAGCAGTACTTC

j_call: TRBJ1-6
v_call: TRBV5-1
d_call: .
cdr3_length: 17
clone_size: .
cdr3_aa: CASSLPVSAVGNSPLHF
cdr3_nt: TGCGCCAGCAGCCTACCTGTATCTGCGGTGGGTAATTCACCCCTCCACTTT

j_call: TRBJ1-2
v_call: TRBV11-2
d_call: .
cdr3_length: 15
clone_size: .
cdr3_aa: CASSYGPGGSKGYTF
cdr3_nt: TGTGCCAGCAGCTACGGACCTGGGGGCTCTAAGGGCTACACCTTC

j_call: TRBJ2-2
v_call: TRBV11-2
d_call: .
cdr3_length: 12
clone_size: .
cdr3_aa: CASSSVAGELFF
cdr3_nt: TGTGCCAGCAGCTCGGTTGCCGGGGAGCTGTTTTTT

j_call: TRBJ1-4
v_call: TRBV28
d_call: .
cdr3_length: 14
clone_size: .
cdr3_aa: CASSATGLDEKLFF
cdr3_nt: TGTGCCAGCAGTGCTACCGGGTTGGATGAAAAACTGTTTTTT

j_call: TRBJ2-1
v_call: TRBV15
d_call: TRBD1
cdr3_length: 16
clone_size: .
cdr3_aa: CATSRTGYSSYNEQFF
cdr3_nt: TGTGCCACCAGTAGGACAGGGTACAGCTCCTACAATGAGCAGTTCTTC

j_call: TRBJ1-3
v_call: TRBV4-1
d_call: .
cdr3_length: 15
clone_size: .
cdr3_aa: CASRNIRTPGNTIYF
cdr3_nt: TGCGCCAGCAGAAATATCCGAACACCAGGAAACACCATATATTTT

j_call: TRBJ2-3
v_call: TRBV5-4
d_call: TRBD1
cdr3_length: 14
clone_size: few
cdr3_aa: CASSIQGDGDTQYF
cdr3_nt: TGTGCCAGCAGCATCCAGGGGGATGGCGATACGCAGTATTTT

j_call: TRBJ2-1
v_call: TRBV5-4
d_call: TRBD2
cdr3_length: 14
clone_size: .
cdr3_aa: CASSPPGRGNEQFF
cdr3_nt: TGTGCCAGCAGCCCACCCGGGAGGGGCAATGAGCAGTTCTTC

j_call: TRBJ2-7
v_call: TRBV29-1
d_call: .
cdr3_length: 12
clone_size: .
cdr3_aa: CSVVDRTYEQYF
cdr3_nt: TGCAGCGTTGTTGACAGAACCTACGAGCAGTACTTC

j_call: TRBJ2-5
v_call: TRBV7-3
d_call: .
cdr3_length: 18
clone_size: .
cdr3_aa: CASSPRASSSASGETQYF
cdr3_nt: TGTGCCAGCAGCCCGAGGGCAAGTTCTAGCGCCTCGGGGGAGACCCAGTACTTC

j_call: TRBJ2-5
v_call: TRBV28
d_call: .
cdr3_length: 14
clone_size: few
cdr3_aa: CASSLVGGPETQYF
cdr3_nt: TGTGCCAGCAGTTTGGTGGGGGGTCCCGAGACCCAGTACTTC

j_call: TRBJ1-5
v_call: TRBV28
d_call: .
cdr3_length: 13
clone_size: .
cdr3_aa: CASTGSSNQPQHF
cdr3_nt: TGTGCCAGCACCGGGAGTAGCAATCAGCCCCAGCATTTT

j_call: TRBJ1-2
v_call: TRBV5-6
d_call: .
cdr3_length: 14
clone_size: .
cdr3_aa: CASSPFQGNYGYTF
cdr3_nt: TGTGCCAGCAGCCCATTTCAGGGTAACTATGGCTACACCTTC

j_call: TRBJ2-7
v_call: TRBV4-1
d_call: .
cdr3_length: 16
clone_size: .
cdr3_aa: CASSQDERIYSYEQYF
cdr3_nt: TGCGCCAGCAGCCAAGATGAGCGGATCTACTCCTACGAGCAGTACTTC

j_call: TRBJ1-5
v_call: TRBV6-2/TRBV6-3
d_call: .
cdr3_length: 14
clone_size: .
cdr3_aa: CASSYSGGAKPQHF
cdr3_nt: TGTGCCAGCAGTTACTCCGGGGGGGCGAAGCCCCAGCATTTT

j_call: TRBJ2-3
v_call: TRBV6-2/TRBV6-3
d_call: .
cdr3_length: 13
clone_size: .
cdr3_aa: CASSYKGEDTQYF
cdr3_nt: TGTGCCAGCAGTTATAAGGGGGAAGATACGCAGTATTTT